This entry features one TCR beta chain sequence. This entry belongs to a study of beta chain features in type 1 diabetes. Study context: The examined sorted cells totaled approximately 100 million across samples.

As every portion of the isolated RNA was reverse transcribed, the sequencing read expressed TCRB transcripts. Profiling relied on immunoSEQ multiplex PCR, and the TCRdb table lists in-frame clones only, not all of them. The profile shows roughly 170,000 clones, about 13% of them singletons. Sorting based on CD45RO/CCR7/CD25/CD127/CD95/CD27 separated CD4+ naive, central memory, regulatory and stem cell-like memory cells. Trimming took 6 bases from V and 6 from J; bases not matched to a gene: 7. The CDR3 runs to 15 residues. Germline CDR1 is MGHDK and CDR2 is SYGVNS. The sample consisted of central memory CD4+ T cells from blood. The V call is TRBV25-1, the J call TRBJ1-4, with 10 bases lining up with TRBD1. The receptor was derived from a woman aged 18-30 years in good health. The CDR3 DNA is TGTGCCAGCAGGGGGGGGACAGGGGAGTATGAAAAACTGTTTTTT. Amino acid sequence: CASRGGTGEYEKLFF.